These T cell receptor beta chains were read from a single sample in a study of blood T cell repertoires in COVID-19. Profiling relied on immunoSEQ multiplex PCR, and the TCRdb table lists in-frame clones only, not all of them. The table lists 380,000 or so clones, around 84% of them singletons. The sequenced sample was peripheral blood. The receptors stem from a human donor with acute or convalescent COVID-19. The donor label of this sample is uncertain. CDR3s leave out the opening cysteine and the closing phenylalanine or tryptophan. The D gene is left open where the match is weak. For some rows the clone size is stated as once, few or many, or as a class when expanded; others skip it.

abundance: NA
v_gene: TRBV19
j_gene: TRBJ2-7
d_gene: TRBD1
CDR3aa: ASSKGGTGDYEQY

abundance: once
v_gene: TRBV4-1
j_gene: TRBJ1-1
d_gene: TRBD1
CDR3aa: ASSQGTGEAF

abundance: NA
v_gene: TRBV12-5
j_gene: TRBJ1-6
d_gene: NA
CDR3aa: ASGVGTGATNSPLH

abundance: NA
v_gene: TRBV5-1
j_gene: TRBJ2-2
d_gene: TRBD1
CDR3aa: ASSPGQGPGELF

abundance: NA
v_gene: TRBV4-1
j_gene: TRBJ2-7
d_gene: TRBD1
CDR3aa: ASSQDHPPGQGETYEQY

abundance: once
v_gene: TRBV6-5
j_gene: TRBJ1-3
d_gene: NA
CDR3aa: ASSVEPGNTIY

abundance: NA
v_gene: TRBV3-1/TRBV3-2
j_gene: TRBJ2-5
d_gene: TRBD2
CDR3aa: ASSNRLARGGETQY

abundance: NA
v_gene: TRBV28
j_gene: TRBJ2-7
d_gene: NA
CDR3aa: ASNSPSSYEQY

abundance: NA
v_gene: TRBV10-3
j_gene: TRBJ2-3
d_gene: TRBD1
CDR3aa: AIRDRGVTDTQY

abundance: NA
v_gene: TRBV4-1
j_gene: TRBJ2-1
d_gene: TRBD2
CDR3aa: ASSYRTSSYNEQF

abundance: once
v_gene: TRBV7-9
j_gene: TRBJ2-5
d_gene: TRBD1
CDR3aa: ASSSPDRASETQY

abundance: NA
v_gene: TRBV5-1
j_gene: TRBJ2-3
d_gene: TRBD2
CDR3aa: ASSSTSGGALGTQY

abundance: NA
v_gene: TRBV3-1/TRBV3-2
j_gene: TRBJ2-5
d_gene: NA
CDR3aa: ASSPQTTTKTQY

abundance: NA
v_gene: TRBV5-4
j_gene: TRBJ1-3
d_gene: NA
CDR3aa: ASSRQGSGNTIY

abundance: NA
v_gene: TRBV29-1
j_gene: TRBJ2-3
d_gene: TRBD2
CDR3aa: SVDPGLTWVTDTQY

abundance: NA
v_gene: TRBV5-4
j_gene: TRBJ2-5
d_gene: TRBD2
CDR3aa: ASSLRAGGVQETQY

abundance: NA
v_gene: TRBV2
j_gene: TRBJ1-6
d_gene: NA
CDR3aa: ASRESSYNSPLH

abundance: NA
v_gene: TRBV20-1
j_gene: TRBJ1-1
d_gene: NA
CDR3aa: SATIDFEAF

abundance: NA
v_gene: TRBV2
j_gene: TRBJ1-6
d_gene: TRBD1
CDR3aa: ASGLIGQGGSPLH

abundance: NA
v_gene: TRBV19
j_gene: TRBJ2-7
d_gene: NA
CDR3aa: ASSMGLSFSEQY

abundance: NA
v_gene: TRBV5-6
j_gene: TRBJ2-4
d_gene: NA
CDR3aa: ASSSRTHNRGNIQY

abundance: NA
v_gene: TRBV30
j_gene: TRBJ2-1
d_gene: NA
CDR3aa: AWSVRGQRNEQF

abundance: NA
v_gene: TRBV27
j_gene: TRBJ2-7
d_gene: NA
CDR3aa: ASRWRYEQY

abundance: NA
v_gene: TRBV16
j_gene: TRBJ1-2
d_gene: TRBD1
CDR3aa: ASSPPGQAYGYT

abundance: once
v_gene: TRBV5-5
j_gene: TRBJ1-2
d_gene: TRBD1
CDR3aa: ASSSPGGLLYGYT

abundance: NA
v_gene: TRBV28
j_gene: TRBJ2-2
d_gene: TRBD1
CDR3aa: ASRVTGTGGTGELF

abundance: NA
v_gene: TRBV14
j_gene: TRBJ2-7
d_gene: NA
CDR3aa: ASSSGRTAAYEQY

abundance: NA
v_gene: TRBV7-2
j_gene: TRBJ1-1
d_gene: NA
CDR3aa: ASSLVPDRFITEAF

abundance: NA
v_gene: TRBV10-2
j_gene: TRBJ2-3
d_gene: TRBD2
CDR3aa: ASRRAGGSTDTQY

abundance: NA
v_gene: TRBV27
j_gene: TRBJ2-3
d_gene: NA
CDR3aa: ASSFSSTDTQY

abundance: NA
v_gene: TRBV7-9
j_gene: TRBJ1-5
d_gene: NA
CDR3aa: ASSPDTNQPQH

abundance: NA
v_gene: TRBV14
j_gene: TRBJ1-1
d_gene: TRBD1
CDR3aa: ASSLGTGGRDTEAF

abundance: NA
v_gene: TRBV6-5
j_gene: TRBJ1-4
d_gene: TRBD1
CDR3aa: AGRRPGGTNEKLF

abundance: NA
v_gene: TRBV5-6
j_gene: TRBJ1-1
d_gene: TRBD1
CDR3aa: ASRNTGVLAEAF

abundance: NA
v_gene: TRBV2
j_gene: TRBJ2-1
d_gene: TRBD1
CDR3aa: ASSLDRGPVNEQF

abundance: NA
v_gene: TRBV29-1
j_gene: TRBJ2-1
d_gene: TRBD2
CDR3aa: SVVAGTVEQF